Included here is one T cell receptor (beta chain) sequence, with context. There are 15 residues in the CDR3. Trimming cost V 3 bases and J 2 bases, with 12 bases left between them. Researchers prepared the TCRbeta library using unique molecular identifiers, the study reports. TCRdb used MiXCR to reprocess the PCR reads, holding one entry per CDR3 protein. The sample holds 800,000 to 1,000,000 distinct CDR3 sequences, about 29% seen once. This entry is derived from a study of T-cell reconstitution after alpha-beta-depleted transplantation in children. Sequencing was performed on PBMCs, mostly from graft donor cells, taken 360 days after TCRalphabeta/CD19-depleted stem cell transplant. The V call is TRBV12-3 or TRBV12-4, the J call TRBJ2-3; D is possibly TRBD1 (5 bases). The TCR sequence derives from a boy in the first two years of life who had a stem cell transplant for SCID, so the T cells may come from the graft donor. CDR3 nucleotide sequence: TGTGCCAGCAGTTTGACGGACACTCTCACAGATACGCAGTATTTT. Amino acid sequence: CASSLTDTLTDTQYF.